One sample yielded the 29 T cell receptor beta chains listed below, sequenced in a study of shared clonotypes between healthy human individuals. Naive CD8 cells were CD45RO-negative, positively selected for CCR7, excluding terminally differentiated effector memory CD45RA+ cells. Some clones are missing from TCRdb's copy, which holds only in-frame ones; the method was immunoSEQ multiplex PCR. The table records about 800,000 clones, roughly 96% of them present only once. Sequencing input: naive CD8+ T cells sorted from blood. The receptors were gathered from a man younger than 45 in good health.

The chain is built from TRBV27 and TRBJ2-7, with 7 bases identical to TRBD2. The ends lost 10 bases at V and 5 bases at J; junction bases unmatched: 11. The germline CDR1 and CDR2 sequences are MNHEY and SMNVEV (reference sequence). The CDR3 is 13 residues long. As DNA, the CDR3 is TGTGCCACTGGCGGGAGACTCGCTCACGAGCAGTACTTC. Amino acid sequence: CATGGRLAHEQYF.

The J gene is TRBJ1-1, the V gene TRBV6-5; D unresolved. Germline assignment: CDR1 MNHEY and CDR2 SVGAGI. Trimming took off 7 bases at V and 0 bases at J, with 12 bases between the two ends. This CDR3 has 14 residues. CDR3 loop: CASTPHNMNTEAFF. In DNA form, the CDR3 reads TGTGCCAGCACCCCACACAACATGAACACTGAAGCTTTCTTT.

This clone is a singleton in its sample. The CDR3: CASTLATVNLNEQFF. In DNA form, the CDR3 reads TGTGCCAGCACCCTGGCAACGGTAAATCTCAATGAGCAGTTCTTC. The chain uses TRBV6-1 and TRBJ2-1; D not resolved. Between the trimmed V and J ends, which lost 7 bases and 6 bases, there was a span of 19 bases. CDR3 length: 15 amino acids. Germline V CDR1 and CDR2: MNHNS, SASEGT.

The chain is built from TRBV19 and TRBJ1-1; D gene unclear. The CDR3 is made up of 12 amino acids. CDR1 and CDR2 from the germline V gene are LNHDA and SQIVND (reference sequence). V gave up 5 bases and J gave up 2 bases, with 6 bases separating them. The DNA of the CDR3 is TGTGCCAGTAGTTGGACTAACACTGAAGCTTTCTTT. It is translated as CASSWTNTEAFF.

The V call is TRBV9, the J call TRBJ2-1, with 11 positions matching TRBD2. CDR1 and CDR2 from the germline V gene are SGDLS and YYNGEE. The CDR3 sequence is 20 residues long. V shed 5 bases, J shed 0 bases, and the junction held 16 bases outside the gene matches. CDR3 sequence (DNA): TGTGCCAGCAGTCCTTCACTAGCGGGAGTACTAAGGTTCTCCTACAATGAGCAGTTCTTC. Protein: CASSPSLAGVLRFSYNEQFF.

The chain has TRBV18 and TRBJ1-2; D uncertain. Trimming stripped 7 bases from V and 6 bases from J, with 15 bases between. Germline V lookup: CDR1 KGHSH, CDR2 LQKENI. This CDR3 is 13 amino acids long. CDR3 protein: CASWTEGVDGYTF. The CDR3 bases are TGTGCCAGCTGGACGGAGGGAGTGGATGGCTACACCTTC.

The genes are TRBV27 and TRBJ2-4; D is uncertain. Trimming left V 5 bases short and J 0 bases short, with 14 bases between. The V gene's germline CDR1 is MNHEY and CDR2 SMNVEV (reference sequence). CDR3 length equals 16 residues. The CDR3 sequence: CASSLSSVLAKNIQYF. The CDR3 DNA reads TGTGCCAGCAGTCTTAGCAGCGTACTAGCCAAAAACATTCAGTACTTC.

This clone was observed a single time. For the CDR3, the DNA is TGTGCCAGCAGTTTCTGGACACCGGGAGAGGGTATAGCTGAAGCTTTCTTT. Protein sequence: CASSFWTPGEGIAEAFF. This sequence joins TRBV28 and TRBJ1-1, with D possibly TRBD1 on 5 matching bases. V was trimmed by 3 bases and J by 6 bases, leaving 23 bases between them. This CDR3 has 17 amino acids. The germline V gene encodes CDR1 MDHEN and CDR2 SYDVKM.

The chain's CDR3 is CATSRLPLGGSSTDTQYF. In nucleotides, the CDR3 is TGTGCCACCAGCAGACTCCCCTTGGGCGGGAGTAGTACAGATACGCAGTATTTT. V and J are TRBV15 and TRBJ2-3; 7 nucleotides match TRBD2. CDR1 and CDR2 (germline): LNHNV, YYDKDF (reference sequence). J was trimmed by 3 bases and V by 2 bases; bases with no gene match: 14. The CDR3 covers 18 residues.

The chain combines TRBV4-1 with TRBJ2-5; TRBD1 matches at 12 bases. CDR1 is MGHRA and CDR2 is YSYEKL in the germline V gene. The CDR3 totals 16 residues. V shed 3 bases, J shed 5 bases, and the junction held 7 bases outside the gene matches. The CDR3 loop reads CASSHGTGGLYETQYF. DNA for the CDR3: TGCGCCAGCAGCCATGGGACAGGGGGCCTGTATGAGACCCAGTACTTC.

The table lists this clone with a count of one. The rearrangement links TRBV9 to TRBJ1-2, with 7 positions matching TRBD1. Trimming removed 3 bases from V and 8 bases from J; junction bases left unmatched: 10. The CDR3 is made up of 14 amino acids. Germline loops: CDR1 SGDLS, CDR2 YYNGEE. CDR3 sequence (DNA): TGTGCCAGCAGCGCCTACTCAGGGGGAGAGGGCTACACCTTC. As protein: CASSAYSGGEGYTF.

This clone occurred once. The chain recombines TRBV28 with TRBJ2-7; 7 bases are shared with TRBD1. This CDR3 is built from 12 residues. The V gene's germline CDR1 is MDHEN and CDR2 SYDVKM. The V segment lost 10 bases and the J segment 5 bases; nucleotides outside the gene matches: 8. CDR3 protein: CATCRGIHEQYF. CDR3 nucleotide sequence: TGTGCCACCTGCAGGGGGATTCACGAGCAGTACTTC. The variable domain in full, with the rest retrieved from reference TRBV28 and TRBJ2-7, is DVKVTQSSRYLVKRTGEKVFLECVQDMDHENMFWYRQDPGLGLRLIYFSYDVKMKEKGDIPEGYSVSREKKERFSLILESASTNQTSMYLCATCRGIHEQYFGPGTRLTVT.

The chain combines TRBV4-1 with TRBJ1-2; D ambiguous. Trimming removed 4 bases at V and 3 bases at J, with 15 bases between. Germline V lookup: CDR1 MGHRA, CDR2 YSYEKL. CDR3 length equals 15 residues. The CDR3 loop is CASSPSGPGDYGYTF. The DNA for the CDR3 is TGCGCCAGCAGCCCCTCCGGGCCCGGGGACTATGGCTACACCTTC.

Comments on this clone: The junction and the germline gene differ at one end; a read error may be behind it. The chain recombines TRBV28 with TRBJ1-2; 7 bases line up with TRBD1. This CDR3 spans 11 amino acids. Germline-derived CDR1 and CDR2 are MDHEN and SYDVKM. DNA of the CDR3: TGTGCCAGCACCTTGAGTGGGACAGTCCACTTC. Protein sequence: CASTLSGTVHF.

V gene TRBV4-3 combines with J gene TRBJ2-3; tentatively, D is TRBD2 (5 bases). The germline V and J ends were trimmed by 4 bases and 1 base, with 12 bases remaining between them. CDR1 and CDR2 (germline): LGHNA, YSLEER. This CDR3 spans 15 amino acids. The CDR3 is CASSRRDAGTDTQYF. In DNA form, the CDR3 reads TGCGCCAGCAGCCGTCGGGATGCGGGCACAGATACGCAGTATTTT.

The CDR3 bases are TGTGCCAGTAGTATAGAGGAAAGCGGGCTAGACAATGAGCAGTTCTTC. This encodes CASSIEESGLDNEQFF. This chain connects TRBV19 to TRBJ2-1, with D possibly being TRBD2 (6 bases). Trimming took 0 bases from V and 5 from J, leaving 14 bases between them. The CDR3 is 16 amino acids. Germline V gene sequence: CDR1 LNHDA, CDR2 SQIVND (reference sequence).

V and J are TRBV27 and TRBJ2-7, with 7 bases lining up with TRBD1. The V segment lost 5 bases and the J segment 2 bases; nucleotides outside the gene matches: 6. Germline V gene sequence: CDR1 MNHEY, CDR2 SMNVEV (reference sequence). The length of the CDR3 is 14 residues. CDR3 in amino acids: CASSPGTVAYEQYF. In nucleotides, the CDR3 is TGTGCCAGCAGTCCCGGGACAGTGGCCTACGAGCAGTACTTC.

This chain links TRBV29-1 with TRBJ2-2, with 9 bases lining up with TRBD2. Germline-derived CDR1 and CDR2 are SQVTM and ANQGSEA. The ends lost 2 bases at V and 8 bases at J; junction bases unmatched: 3. This CDR3 contains 13 residues. CDR3 residues: CSVELAGYGELFF. The CDR3 region has the DNA TGCAGCGTTGAACTAGCGGGATATGGGGAGCTGTTTTTT.

This chain connects TRBV29-1 to TRBJ2-7; 9 bases agree with TRBD2. The junction had 14 bases not matched to a gene; V was cut back by 1 base and J by 7 bases. Germline V gene sequence: CDR1 SQVTM, CDR2 ANQGSEA. The CDR3 is made up of 16 amino acids. CDR3 bases: TGCAGCGTTGAAGGGAATGGGCTAGCGGGACCTGTTGAGCAGTACTTC. Protein product: CSVEGNGLAGPVEQYF.

In regard to this clone: This specimen includes other DNA sequences encoding the same CDR3. This rearrangement joins TRBV27 to TRBJ2-7, with D maybe TRBD2 (6 bases). The germline gives CDR1 MNHEY, CDR2 SMNVEV (reference sequence). The CDR3 is 14 residues long. Trimming removed 5 bases at V and 3 bases at J, with 14 bases between. The CDR3 DNA follows: TGTGCCAGCAGTCTAGGGCCCGGGAGCTACGAGCAGTACTTC. Amino acids: CASSLGPGSYEQYF.

The chain is built from TRBV18 and TRBJ2-7; 8 bases are a match to TRBD2. Germline V gene sequence: CDR1 KGHSH, CDR2 LQKENI. V lost 3 bases and J lost 0; bases outside the gene matches: 7. This CDR3 region has 16 residues. This CDR3 is CASSPGGTRSSYEQYF. As DNA, the CDR3 is TGTGCCAGCTCACCTGGGGGGACTAGGAGCTCCTACGAGCAGTACTTC.

The genes are TRBV14 and TRBJ2-7, with 10 bases lining up with TRBD1. The germline V gene encodes CDR1 SGHDN and CDR2 FVKESK. This CDR3 region has 19 residues. The V and J ends lost 1 base and 3 bases, in that order; junction bases with no gene match: 15. CDR3 sequence: CASSQVLGQGLEISYEQYF. CDR3 nucleotides: TGTGCCAGCAGCCAAGTACTGGGACAGGGGCTCGAGATCAGCTACGAGCAGTACTTC.

V usage is TRBV7-9 and J usage is TRBJ2-7, with D perhaps TRBD2 (6 bases). CDR3 length: 14 residues. The germline gives CDR1 SEHNR, CDR2 FQNEAQ (reference sequence). Trimming removed 6 bases from V and 5 bases from J, with 17 bases in between. CDR3 in DNA: TGTGCCAGCAGTGGAGGGACGTGGGGTCACGAGCAGTACTTC. This sequence encodes CASSGGTWGHEQYF.

V is TRBV2 and J is TRBJ2-5; D is tentatively TRBD1 or TRBD2 (5 bases each). Trimming took off 2 bases at V and 4 bases at J, with 11 bases between the two ends. Germline V CDR1 and CDR2: SNHLY, FYNNEI. The CDR3 sequence is 14 residues long. This CDR3 reads CASSEWQGAETQYF. Here the CDR3 DNA reads TGTGCCAGCAGTGAATGGCAGGGAGCAGAGACCCAGTACTTC.

This chain joins TRBV28 and TRBJ1-5, with D unresolved. The V gene lost 8 bases and the J gene lost 4 bases, with 15 bases spanning the gap. Germline V gene data show CDR1 as MDHEN and CDR2 as SYDVKM. This CDR3 comprises 14 residues. CDR3 nucleotide sequence: TGTGCCAGCTCGCCCGGCGCAGAAAATCAGCCCCAGCATTTT. The encoded protein is CASSPGAENQPQHF.

The J gene is TRBJ2-7, the V gene TRBV11-3, with TRBD2 identical over 8 bases. In germline, CDR1 is SGHNT, CDR2 YENEEA. J gave up 2 bases and V 0 bases, and 0 bases lay outside the gene matches. This CDR3 contains 14 residues. The CDR3 sequence is CASSLEAGAYEQYF. DNA for the CDR3: TGTGCCAGCAGCTTAGAAGCGGGAGCCTACGAGCAGTACTTC.

For this clone: The sample has other DNA sequences that encode this CDR3 too. The chain recombines TRBV29-1 with TRBJ2-1; D gene ambiguous. The V end lost 3 bases, the J end lost 1 base, and 7 bases lay between the germline ends. This CDR3 region has 13 residues. The V gene's germline CDR1 is SQVTM and CDR2 ANQGSEA. CDR3: CSVDGGSYNEQFF. Written as DNA, the CDR3 is TGCAGCGTTGACGGTGGGTCCTACAATGAGCAGTTCTTC.

To note about this clone: The same CDR3 also results from other DNA sequences found in this sample. The chain joins TRBV5-6 to TRBJ2-7, with D possibly matching TRBD1 (6 bases). Trimming shortened V by 0 bases and J by 4 bases, and 8 bases separated the two germline ends. The CDR3 has 13 residues. Germline CDR1 reads SGHDT; CDR2 reads YYEEEE. For the CDR3, the DNA is TGTGCCAGCAGCTTGGAACAGGGTTACGAGCAGTACTTC. This encodes CASSLEQGYEQYF.

The V gene is TRBV27, the J gene TRBJ2-1, with 11 bases that match TRBD2. V shed 7 bases and J 8 bases; nucleotides not matched to a gene: 4. The CDR3 has 13 amino acids. Germline loops: CDR1 MNHEY, CDR2 SMNVEV (reference sequence). CDR3 in DNA: TGTGCCAGCACACTAGCGGGAGACGATGAGCAGTTCTTC. Translation gives CASTLAGDDEQFF.